This T cell receptor (beta chain) originates from a study of OX40 agonist ivuxolimab in advanced cancers. Study at large: Patients' therapy was ivuxolimab, an antibody that acts as an agonist of OX40 (CD134). Patients were dosed intravenously with ivuxolimab at 0.01 to 10 mg/kg every 2 weeks. One patient with hepatocellular carcinoma and two with cutaneous melanoma, three in all, had partial responses.

As for this clone: Its antigen remains unidentified.

Overall study results and limits: There was clonal expansion of CD4+ and CD8+ blood T cells by week 6 at 0.1 to 3.0 mg/kg.

V lost 0 bases and J lost 6, with 16 bases in between. The CDR3 sequence is 16 residues long. The V gene's germline CDR1 is SGHRS and CDR2 YFSETQ. Sequencing was performed with immunoSEQ multiplex PCR; in TCRdb, only in-frame clones are kept and a portion is missing. Found here are 65,000 to 85,000 clones, approximately 85% of them singletons; the top ten hold approximately 2.3%. The sample here was CD4+ or CD8+ T cells sorted from blood, taken in a trial of the OX40 agonist ivuxolimab. The TCR sequence derives from an adult with an advanced solid tumor such as melanoma, head and neck, liver or kidney cancer. The chain joins TRBV5-1 to TRBJ2-1; no definite D call. The CDR3: CASSLGPVEGGNEQFF. The CDR3 region has the DNA TGCGCCAGCAGCTTGGGCCCAGTTGAAGGTGGCAATGAGCAGTTCTTC.